This T cell receptor beta chain was sequenced during a study of blood T cell repertoires in COVID-19 (dated by TCRdb to between 2020 and 2021). For the study in its entirety: Samples from collaborators originated in the United States, Italy and Spain and spanned both the acute and convalescent phases of COVID-19. The material from the prospective study consisted of cDNA or gDNA derived from T cells, B-cell-depleted T cells, or PBMCs. Subjects who had been exposed to COVID-19, were actively infected with it, or had recovered from it provided the deeply sampled blood TCRbeta repertoires that made up the dataset. The repertoires were released in a freely available public database intended as a resource for research on the immune response to SARS-CoV-2. The samples were drawn from two sources: the first 160 participants of the ongoing ImmuneRACE study, and 1,000 to 1,500 subjects contributed by 6 global collaborators. The sample metadata nearly always contained a de-identified subject ID, COVID-19 status, age in years and sex. Where available, HLA class I and class II types were obtained from metadata supplied by the sample provider rather than from assay-based typing.

Counted from cysteine to phenylalanine, this CDR3 has 14 amino acids. The entry retains the CDR3 DNA only, 42 bases that are in frame from base 1. Via the germline V gene (reference sequence), CDR1 is MNHEY and CDR2 SMNVEV. V is pruned by 3 bases and J by 7 bases, leaving 3 bases of the junction without a gene match. The immunoSEQ Assay, a bias-controlled multiplex PCR, was used to amplify TCRbeta CDR3 regions from genomic DNA. In the paper's pipeline: Within the assay, amplification of reference gene primers was used to estimate how many nucleated cells each sample contained. Sequence reads were collapsed and filtered to measure the absolute abundance of every unique TCRbeta CDR3 rearrangement. Productive Simpson clonality was computed per sample as the square root of Simpson's diversity index over productive rearrangements. The table comes from immuneACCESS by way of TCRdb, which keeps in-frame sequences with V and J called. Part of the clones is missing from these tables; in studies checked, under half for an unresolved V gene and the rest for unknown reasons. The V and J calls and clone size are taken from that table; D and trimming were inferred from the DNA. The sample table contains approximately 90,000 clones; only one count was recorded for roughly four fifths of them. 1.2% of the sample is taken by the ten largest.

What the research found in general, with its limitations: Clinical and demographic metadata were provided uncurated, with the amount varying by source and participant.

As to this clone: Its antigen has not been determined. Within one base of it there is no much larger clone, and no base qualities were kept.

Each collaborating institution followed its own protocols to collect whole blood in K2EDTA tubes. Collaborator samples were shipped for TCRbeta analysis as frozen whole blood, isolated PBMCs, or DNA extracted from either sample type. What was sequenced was peripheral blood. Here the chain combines TRBV27 and TRBJ1-6, with 7 bases in between that match TRBD1. The receptor was isolated from a woman at least 80 years old with acute or convalescent COVID-19. The CDR3 region: CASSLTRGNSPLHF. The sequence in DNA is TGTGCCAGCAGTTTGACCAGGGGGAATTCACCCCTCCACTTT.